This TCR beta chain was identified in a study of human T cells and chemical hapten exposure. Via MiXCR, TCRdb re-called the 5' RACE reads, giving one row per CDR3 protein. Among 120,000 to 150,000 distinct CDR3 sequences listed, 4.1% were seen once. The template was total RNA from unfractionated whole blood. This CDR3 region has 18 residues. The germline CDR1 and CDR2 sequences are LNHDA and SQIVND (reference sequence). V shed 6 bases and J shed 0 bases, with 21 bases lying between them. The source is a female donor in good health. This chain connects TRBV19 to TRBJ1-5; tentative D call: TRBD1 (5 bases). The CDR3 region has the DNA TGTGCCAGTAGCAAGGGGATTCCCGAATTTTATAGCAATCAGCCCCAGCATTTT. Its protein product is CASSKGIPEFYSNQPQHF.